This section outlines one TCR beta chain sequence together with its context. The sample is drawn from a study of response to subunit inactivated influenza vaccine. Using its own MiXCR run on the RT-PCR reads, TCRdb lists one record per CDR3 protein. This repertoire shows about 620,000 distinct CDR3 sequences, roughly 12% found once; its top ten account for 11%. With 7 bases removed from V and 5 bases from J, the gap between germline ends came to 16 bases. CDR3 length: 13 amino acids. CDR1 is SGHRS and CDR2 is YFSETQ in the germline V gene. These data also formed part of another study, on T cells expressing NK-cell markers. That report notes: TCR beta libraries carry UMIs added by 5'RACE template switching. Among the eight sequenced donors, seven tested HCMV-seropositive and one tested seronegative. Dominant NKG2C+ clonotypes accounted for about 1.0-8% of CD8+ T cells in a handful of donors. For a handful of donors, these clonotypes were likewise the leading ones in the CD3+CD56-NKG2C+ fraction.

The specimen was PBMCs from blood, collected on the day of vaccination. V usage is TRBV5-1 and J usage is TRBJ2-7, with D hard to call. The sequence came from a man aged 45-60 years who received an inactivated influenza vaccine. The CDR3 here is CASGPFRSDEQYF. CDR3 nucleotide sequence: TGCGCCAGCGGACCGTTCAGATCGGACGAGCAGTACTTC.